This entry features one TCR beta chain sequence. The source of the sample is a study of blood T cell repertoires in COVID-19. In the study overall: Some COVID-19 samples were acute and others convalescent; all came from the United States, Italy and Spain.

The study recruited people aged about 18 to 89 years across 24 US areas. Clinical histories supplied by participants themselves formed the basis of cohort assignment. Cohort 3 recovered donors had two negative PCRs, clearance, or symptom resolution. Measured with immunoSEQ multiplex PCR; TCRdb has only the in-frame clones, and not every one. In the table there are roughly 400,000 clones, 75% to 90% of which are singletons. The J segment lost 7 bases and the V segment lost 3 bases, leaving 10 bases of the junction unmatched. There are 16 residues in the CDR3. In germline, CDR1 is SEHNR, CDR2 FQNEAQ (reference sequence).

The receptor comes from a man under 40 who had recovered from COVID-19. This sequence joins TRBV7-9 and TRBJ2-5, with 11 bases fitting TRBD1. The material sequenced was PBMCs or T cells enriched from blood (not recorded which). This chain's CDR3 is CASSFTWDRGMGTQYF. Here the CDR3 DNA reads TGTGCCAGCAGCTTTACGTGGGACAGGGGGATGGGGACCCAGTACTTC.